One and the same sample provided the 4 T cell receptor beta chains below, sequenced in a study of tumor-infiltrating lymphocytes in oesophageal squamous cell carcinoma. TCRdb recomputed calls from the PCR reads with MiXCR, one row per CDR3 protein. The sample contains 8,500 to 14,000 distinct CDR3 sequences, approximately 60% of which appear only once. The sample comprised esophageal tumor tissue. The receptors here all came from a male donor with esophageal squamous cell carcinoma.

This clonotype is categorized as medium-sized (0.01 to 0.1%). The chain links TRBV5-6 to TRBJ2-5; D remains unclear. The germline V and J ends were trimmed by 2 bases and 5 bases, with 10 bases remaining between them. Germline V CDR1 and CDR2: SGHDT, YYEEEE. This CDR3 comprises 13 residues. In nucleotides, the CDR3 is TGTGCCAGCAGCTTCCCTGTGGGGGAGACCCAGTACTTC. This gives the protein CASSFPVGETQYF.

This clonotype turned up a few times. The rearrangement uses TRBV6-1 and TRBJ2-1, with D unclear. This CDR3 has 16 residues. Trimming left V 2 bases short and J 3 bases short, with 14 bases between. The germline CDR1 and CDR2 sequences are MNHNS and SASEGT. The CDR3: CASSELMGALYNEQFF. The CDR3 nucleotides read TGTGCCAGCAGTGAACTTATGGGCGCACTCTACAATGAGCAGTTCTTC.

This chain uses TRBV24-1 with TRBJ2-5; 9 positions agree with TRBD1. Germline V gene data show CDR1 as KGHDR and CDR2 as SFDVKD. This CDR3 has 15 residues. Trimming at V came to 3 bases and at J to 5 bases, leaving 6 bases not matched to a gene. CDR3 sequence reads: CATSDLGQGLETQYF. CDR3 sequence (DNA): TGTGCCACCAGTGATCTCGGACAGGGGCTCGAGACCCAGTACTTC.

This clonotype was counted only a few times. This rearrangement joins TRBV7-6 to TRBJ2-7; D ambiguous. V dropped 5 bases and J dropped 5 bases, with 16 bases sitting between them. This CDR3 has 14 residues. Germline assignment: CDR1 SGHVS and CDR2 FNYEAQ. The CDR3 loop reads CASSLDLELDEQYF. CDR3 DNA: TGTGCCAGCAGCCTAGACCTAGAGTTAGACGAGCAGTACTTC.